This T cell receptor (beta chain) comes out of a study of blood T cell repertoires in COVID-19. About the research overall: Whether acute or convalescent, the COVID-19 samples came from the United States, Italy and Spain. In each case, the material was cDNA or gDNA derived from T cells, B-cell-depleted T cells, or PBMCs.

Germline assignment: CDR1 SEHNR and CDR2 FQNEAQ (reference sequence). V lost 4 bases to trimming and J lost 3 bases, with 16 bases between them. The CDR3 loop spans 15 amino acids. Profiled with immunoSEQ multiplex PCR; TCRdb holds only in-frame clones, not every one. The sample holds about 140,000 clones; 80% to 85% are singletons and the top ten take around 7.8%. The clonotype comes from a human donor in a cohort sampled during active COVID-19. This chain joins TRBV7-9 and TRBJ2-7; a weak D match, TRBD1 (6 bases). Sequenced material: peripheral blood. CDR3 DNA: TGTGCCAGCAGCTCCCCAACAGGGTGGAACTACGAGCAGTACTTC. As protein: CASSSPTGWNYEQYF.